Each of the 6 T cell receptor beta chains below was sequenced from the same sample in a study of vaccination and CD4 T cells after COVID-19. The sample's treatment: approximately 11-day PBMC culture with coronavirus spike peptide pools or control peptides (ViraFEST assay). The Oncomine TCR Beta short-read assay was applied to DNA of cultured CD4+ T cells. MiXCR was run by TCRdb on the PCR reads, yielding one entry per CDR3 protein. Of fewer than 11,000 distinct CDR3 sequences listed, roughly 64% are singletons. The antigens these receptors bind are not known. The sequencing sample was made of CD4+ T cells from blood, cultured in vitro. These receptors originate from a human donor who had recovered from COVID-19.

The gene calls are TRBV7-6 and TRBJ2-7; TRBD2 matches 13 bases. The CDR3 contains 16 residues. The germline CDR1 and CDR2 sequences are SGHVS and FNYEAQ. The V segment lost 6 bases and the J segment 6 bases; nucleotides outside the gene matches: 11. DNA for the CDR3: TGTGCCAGCAGTCTGACTAGCGGGAGGTTGACGGGCGAGCAGTACTTC. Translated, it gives CASSLTSGRLTGEQYF. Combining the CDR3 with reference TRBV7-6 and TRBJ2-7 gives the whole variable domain GAGVSQSPRYKVTKRGQDVALRCDPISGHVSLYWYRQALGQGPEFLTYFNYEAQQDKSGLPNDRFSAERPEGSISTLTIQRTEQRDSAMYRCASSLTSGRLTGEQYFGPGTRLTVT.

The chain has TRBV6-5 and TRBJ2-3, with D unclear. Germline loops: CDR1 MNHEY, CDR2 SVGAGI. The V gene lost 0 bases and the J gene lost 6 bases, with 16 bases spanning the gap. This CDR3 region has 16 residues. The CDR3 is CASSYSRPASGDTQYF. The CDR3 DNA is TGTGCCAGCAGTTACTCGAGACCGGCCTCTGGGGATACGCAGTATTTT.

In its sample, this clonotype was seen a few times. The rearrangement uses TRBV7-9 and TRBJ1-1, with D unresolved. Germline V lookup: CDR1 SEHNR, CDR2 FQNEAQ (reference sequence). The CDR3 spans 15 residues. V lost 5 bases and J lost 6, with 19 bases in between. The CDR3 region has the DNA TGTGCCAGCAGCCCTCTGGACGGGGTAATGTCTGAAGCTTTCTTT. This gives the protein CASSPLDGVMSEAFF.

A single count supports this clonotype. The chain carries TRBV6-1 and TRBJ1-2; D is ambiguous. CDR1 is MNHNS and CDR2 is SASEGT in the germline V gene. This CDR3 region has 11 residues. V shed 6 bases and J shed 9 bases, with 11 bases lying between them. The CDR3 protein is CASRSQWSYTF. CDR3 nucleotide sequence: TGTGCCAGCAGGTCACAGTGGAGCTACACCTTC.

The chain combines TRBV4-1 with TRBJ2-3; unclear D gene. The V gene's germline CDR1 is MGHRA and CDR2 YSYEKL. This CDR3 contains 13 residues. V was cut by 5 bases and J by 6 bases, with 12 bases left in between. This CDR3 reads CASSYHVRDTQYF. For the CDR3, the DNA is TGCGCCAGCAGCTACCATGTCCGGGATACGCAGTATTTT.

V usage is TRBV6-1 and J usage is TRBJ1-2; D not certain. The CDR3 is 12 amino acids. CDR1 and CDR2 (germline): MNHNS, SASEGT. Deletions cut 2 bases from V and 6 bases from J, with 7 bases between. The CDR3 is CASSEYVNGYTF. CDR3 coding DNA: TGTGCCAGCAGTGAATATGTTAATGGCTACACCTTC.